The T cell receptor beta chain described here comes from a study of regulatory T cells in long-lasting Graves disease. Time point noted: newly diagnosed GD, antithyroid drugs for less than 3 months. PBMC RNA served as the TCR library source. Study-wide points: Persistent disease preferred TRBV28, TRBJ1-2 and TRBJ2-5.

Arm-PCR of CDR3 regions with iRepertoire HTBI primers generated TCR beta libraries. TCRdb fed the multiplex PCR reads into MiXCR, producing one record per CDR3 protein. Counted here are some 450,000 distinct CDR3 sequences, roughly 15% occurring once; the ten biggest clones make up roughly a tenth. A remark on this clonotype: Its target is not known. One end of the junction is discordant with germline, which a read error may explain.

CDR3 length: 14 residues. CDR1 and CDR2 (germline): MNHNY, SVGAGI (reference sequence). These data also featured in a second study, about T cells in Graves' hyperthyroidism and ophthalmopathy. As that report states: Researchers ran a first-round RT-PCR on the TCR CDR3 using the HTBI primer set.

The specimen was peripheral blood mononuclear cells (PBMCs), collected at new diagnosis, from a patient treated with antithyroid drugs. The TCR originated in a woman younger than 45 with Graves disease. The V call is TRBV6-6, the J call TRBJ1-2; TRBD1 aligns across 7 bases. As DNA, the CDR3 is TGTGCCAGCAGTTACTCGACGACAGGGTATGGCTACGCCTTT. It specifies CASSYSTTGYGYAF.